This T cell receptor beta chain is from a study of identical twins. Unique molecular identifiers were present on the cDNA, which also gained a universal primer site by template switching. TCRdb re-called the 5' RACE reads with MiXCR, one entry per CDR3 protein. The sample yields some 500,000 distinct CDR3 sequences, around a tenth seen once. Study-wide findings and caveats: With abundant cord blood beta clonotypes, insertions were fewer; memory repertoires showed no such pattern. Out-of-frame alpha sequences shared by twins were enriched for low generation probability.

This clonotype was counted only a few times. Its antigen is undetermined. These sequences were also reported in another study, on yellow fever vaccine responses in identical twins.

Sequenced material: PBMCs. The receptor was derived from a woman aged 18-30 years in good health.

Here the CDR3 reads CATLRRRISSYEQYF. The CDR3 bases are TGTGCCACCCTTCGGAGGAGGATCAGCTCCTACGAGCAGTACTTC. The V call is TRBV15, the J call TRBJ2-7; tentative D call: TRBD2 (5 bases). The V gene's germline CDR1 is LNHNV and CDR2 YYDKDF (reference sequence). V lost 8 bases and J 0 bases, leaving 17 bases between the germline ends. This CDR3 region has 15 residues.